Presented here are 4 T cell receptor beta chains from one specimen sequenced in a study of cytomegalovirus exposure and HLA in healthy donors. The PCR contained 60 Vbeta and 13 Jbeta primers. Measured with immunoSEQ multiplex PCR; TCRdb has only the in-frame clones, and not every one. The table lists 95,000 to 150,000 clones, approximately 65% of them singletons, with less than 2% in the top ten. Sample: PBMCs. These TCRs come from a man aged 18 to 35 in good health and CMV-seronegative.

Comments on this clone: At one end, the junction sequence differs from germline, possibly due to a read error. CDR3 region: CASSLGQGGGGYPF. CDR3 bases: TGCGCCAGCAGCTTGGGACAGGGCGGAGGCGGCTACCCCTTC. The genes are TRBV5-1 and TRBJ1-2; TRBD1 aligns across 7 bases. The CDR3 extends over 14 amino acids. Germline CDR1 reads SGHRS; CDR2 reads YFSETQ.

This clone was seen only a few times. The V call is TRBV6-6, the J call TRBJ2-5; D is undetermined. V shed 5 bases and J shed 5 bases, with 9 bases lying between them. The CDR3 has 12 amino acids. Per the germline V gene, CDR1 is MNHNY and CDR2 is SVGAGI (reference sequence). The CDR3 spells CASSVTAETQYF. The CDR3 DNA is TGTGCCAGCAGTGTAACCGCGGAGACCCAGTACTTC.

This clone has a single count. The rearrangement joins TRBV4-1 to TRBJ2-7; 14 nucleotides align to TRBD2. V lost 0 bases to trimming and J lost 3 bases; unmatched junction nucleotides: 4. The CDR3 is made up of 17 amino acids. Germline V gene data show CDR1 as MGHRA and CDR2 as YSYEKL. DNA for the CDR3: TGCGCCAGCAGCCAAGAGCCGACTAGCGGGAGGGTCTACGAGCAGTACTTC. Translation: CASSQEPTSGRVYEQYF.

This clone was found a few times. CDR3 nucleotide sequence: TGTGCCAGTAGTATCCAGGACTTTACCTCCTACGAGCAGTACTTC. It translates to CASSIQDFTSYEQYF. This chain connects TRBV19 to TRBJ2-7, with TRBD2 as a possible D gene (5 bases). CDR3 length: 15 amino acids. Germline V gene sequence: CDR1 LNHDA, CDR2 SQIVND (reference sequence). Trimming took 3 bases from V and 0 from J, leaving 12 bases between them.